Each of the 28 T cell receptor beta chains below was sequenced from the same sample in a study of T cell responses to AZD1222 COVID-19 vaccine. Data came from immunoSEQ multiplex PCR; TCRdb stores just in-frame clones and leaves some out. Found here are about 150,000 clones, 90% of them singletons; the top ten hold 18%. This sample comprised peripheral blood, obtained on day 0 of AZD1222 vaccination. Every receptor here comes from an adult in good health.

The chain uses TRBV7-2 and TRBJ2-7; possible D gene TRBD2, 6 bases. Germline CDR1 SGHTA, CDR2 FQGNSA. The CDR3 is 14 residues long. Trimming stripped 1 base from V and 3 bases from J, with 10 bases between. CDR3 DNA: TGTGCCAGCAGCTTAGGGGGGGACCTCTACGAGCAGTACTTC. Protein: CASSLGGDLYEQYF.

The chain is built from TRBV6-4 and TRBJ2-3, with TRBD2 identical over 7 bases. V lost 5 bases to trimming and J lost 5 bases; unmatched junction nucleotides: 4. The germline gives CDR1 MRHNA, CDR2 SNTAGT. CDR3 length: 13 residues. The CDR3 DNA is TGTGCCAGCAGTCCCAGGGAGGGAGATACGCAGTATTTT. It is translated as CASSPREGDTQYF.

The genes are TRBV5-1 and TRBJ1-4; TRBD1 might be the D (5 bases). This CDR3 has 18 residues. Germline V CDR1 and CDR2: SGHRS, YFSETQ. The V gene lost 0 bases and the J gene lost 0 bases, with 15 bases spanning the gap. DNA of the CDR3: TGCGCCAGCAGCTTGGGGGGCAGGGTGACTGCAACTAATGAAAAACTGTTTTTT. As protein: CASSLGGRVTATNEKLFF.

The rearrangement joins TRBV24-1 to TRBJ2-3; D gene unclear. CDR1 KGHDR and CDR2 SFDVKD come from the germline V gene. CDR3 length: 16 amino acids. The V gene lost 5 bases and the J gene lost 0 bases, with 14 bases spanning the gap. The CDR3 here is CATSGRTGLSTDTQYF. The CDR3, as DNA: TGTGCCACCAGTGGACGGACGGGCCTTAGCACAGATACGCAGTATTTT.

This clone was recorded only once. V gene TRBV5-1 combines with J gene TRBJ1-1; D is possibly TRBD1 (5 bases). The CDR3 consists of 15 residues. The V end was cut by 0 bases, the J end by 4 bases, with 13 bases between. The germline CDR1 and CDR2 sequences are SGHRS and YFSETQ. The CDR3 spells CASSLVGQGGTEAFF. The CDR3, as DNA: TGCGCCAGCAGCTTGGTAGGGCAGGGCGGCACTGAAGCTTTCTTT.

The J gene is TRBJ2-1, the V gene TRBV27; 7 bases agree with TRBD2. The CDR3 length is 14 residues. Germline V gene lookup returns CDR1 MNHEY and CDR2 SMNVEV (reference sequence). The J segment lost 2 bases and the V segment lost 2 bases, leaving 0 bases of the junction unmatched. The CDR3 nucleotides are TGTGCCAGCAGTTTAGCGGGGGCCTACAATGAGCAGTTCTTC. It specifies CASSLAGAYNEQFF.

Here the CDR3 reads CASSLGGLLEETQYF. In nucleotides, the CDR3 is TGTGCCAGCAGCTTGGGGGGCCTCTTGGAAGAGACCCAGTACTTC. The chain is built from TRBV5-6 and TRBJ2-5; D is possibly TRBD1 (5 bases). The CDR3 has 15 amino acids. Trimming cost V 0 bases and J 3 bases, with 12 bases left between them. The germline V gene has CDR1 SGHDT and CDR2 YYEEEE.

The chain carries TRBV9 and TRBJ2-7; possibly TRBD1 for D (6 bases). Germline V gives CDR1 SGDLS, CDR2 YYNGEE. Trimming left V 2 bases short and J 2 bases short, with 14 bases between. The CDR3 consists of 15 residues. The CDR3 loop reads CASSVRGDTPYEQYF. The CDR3 bases are TGTGCCAGCAGCGTTCGAGGGGACACCCCCTACGAGCAGTACTTC. Together with reference TRBV9 and TRBJ2-7, the CDR3 gives the full variable domain: DSGVTQTPKHLITATGQRVTLRCSPRSGDLSVYWYQQSLDQGLQFLIQYYNGEERAKGNILERFSAQQFPDLHSELNLSSLELGDSALYFCASSVRGDTPYEQYFGPGTRLTVT.

The chain employs TRBV11-3 and TRBJ1-4; 7 nucleotides align to TRBD1. V shed 1 base and J 8 bases; nucleotides not matched to a gene: 1. Germline V gene data show CDR1 as SGHNT and CDR2 as YENEEA. This CDR3 comprises 13 residues. The CDR3 DNA follows: TGTGCCAGCAGCTTAGGACAGGGCGAAAAACTGTTTTTT. Translated, it gives CASSLGQGEKLFF.

The rearrangement joins TRBV10-3 to TRBJ1-2; D ambiguous. The ends were cut back, 7 bases at V and 1 base at J, with 25 bases in the middle. CDR1 ENHRY and CDR2 SYGVKD come from the germline V gene. CDR3 length: 18 residues. This CDR3 reads CAIMPGLGDAAVNYGYTF. The CDR3 nucleotides read TGTGCCATCATGCCCGGGCTTGGAGACGCTGCCGTTAACTATGGCTACACCTTC.

The genes are TRBV19 and TRBJ2-5, with 10 bases that match TRBD2. The germline gives CDR1 LNHDA, CDR2 SQIVND (reference sequence). CDR3 size: 17 residues. V was pared by 4 bases and J by 1 base, with 9 bases of the junction left unmatched. CDR3 loop: CASSSLASGGFQETQYF. CDR3 nucleotides: TGTGCCAGTAGTAGTCTCGCTAGCGGGGGATTCCAAGAGACCCAGTACTTC.

The J gene is TRBJ1-4, the V gene TRBV28; D ambiguous. Germline-derived CDR1 and CDR2 are MDHEN and SYDVKM. Between the trimmed V and J ends, which lost 7 bases and 2 bases, there was a span of 14 bases. The CDR3 is 15 residues long. The CDR3 coding sequence is TGTGCCAGCACGTGGCCCGGACGGACTAATGAAAAACTGTTTTTT. Its protein product is CASTWPGRTNEKLFF. The full variable domain, rest sourced from reference TRBV28 and TRBJ1-4, is DVKVTQSSRYLVKRTGEKVFLECVQDMDHENMFWYRQDPGLGLRLIYFSYDVKMKEKGDIPEGYSVSREKKERFSLILESASTNQTSMYLCASTWPGRTNEKLFFGSGTQLSVL.

V is TRBV7-3 and J is TRBJ2-4; possible D gene TRBD1, 6 bases. V was shortened by 5 bases and J by 7 bases, with 18 bases between the two germline ends. CDR3 length equals 15 residues. The germline gives CDR1 SGHTA, CDR2 FQGTGA. For the CDR3, the DNA is TGTGCCAGCAGCCTCGGTCTAGGGGGATGGAACATTCAGTACTTC. Its translation is CASSLGLGGWNIQYF.

V and J are TRBV5-1 and TRBJ2-4; possible D gene TRBD2, 6 bases. Deletions cut 0 bases from V and 6 bases from J, with 16 bases between. The CDR3 length is 16 residues. In germline, CDR1 is SGHRS, CDR2 YFSETQ. This chain's CDR3 is CASSLAGGVSVNIQYF. The CDR3 nucleotides are TGCGCCAGCAGCTTGGCCGGGGGAGTCTCGGTAAACATTCAGTACTTC.

In this sample, this clone turned up once. The chain carries TRBV5-1 and TRBJ2-1; D is possibly TRBD2 (5 bases). Per germline, CDR1 SGHRS and CDR2 YFSETQ. This CDR3 spans 14 amino acids. Trimming stripped 4 bases from V and 4 bases from J, with 12 bases between. The CDR3 sequence: CASSLAPGYNEQFF. The CDR3 DNA reads TGCGCCAGCAGCCTCGCCCCGGGATACAATGAGCAGTTCTTC.

The V gene is TRBV19, the J gene TRBJ1-6, with D possibly matching TRBD1 (5 bases). Per germline, CDR1 LNHDA and CDR2 SQIVND (reference sequence). The length of the CDR3 is 14 residues. V dropped 5 bases and J dropped 7 bases, with 12 bases sitting between them. The CDR3 spells CASSWGEGNSPLHF. CDR3 bases: TGTGCCAGTAGTTGGGGTGAGGGGAATTCACCCCTCCACTTT. The full variable domain, rest sourced from reference TRBV19 and TRBJ1-6, is DGGITQSPKYLFRKEGQNVTLSCEQNLNHDAMYWYRQDPGQGLRLIYYSQIVNDFQKGDIAEGYSVSREKKESFPLTVTSAQKNPTAFYLCASSWGEGNSPLHFGNGTRLTVT.

This clone was detected a few times. V is TRBV28 and J is TRBJ1-5; 10 bases match TRBD1. This CDR3 spans 17 amino acids. CDR1 is MDHEN, CDR2 SYDVKM, per germline. J lost 0 bases, V lost 6 bases, and 8 bases had no gene match. CDR3 in amino acids: CASRNRDRGYSNQPQHF. CDR3 bases: TGTGCCAGCAGGAACCGGGACAGGGGTTATAGCAATCAGCCCCAGCATTTT.

This sequence joins TRBV19 and TRBJ2-6; D not resolved. V lost 3 bases, J lost 0 bases, and 6 bases lay in between. The germline V gene encodes CDR1 LNHDA and CDR2 SQIVND (reference sequence). The CDR3 runs 15 residues. The CDR3 coding sequence is TGTGCCAGTAGTATGCGATTCTCTGGGGCCAACGTCCTGACTTTC. Protein product: CASSMRFSGANVLTF.

The chain has TRBV6-5 and TRBJ1-2, with 7 positions matching TRBD1. The CDR3 extends over 14 amino acids. Germline CDR1 reads MNHEY; CDR2 reads SVGAGI. Unmatched junction bases numbered 4, after V lost 2 bases and J lost 4 bases. The chain's CDR3 is CASSYRGPGYGYTF. The CDR3 nucleotides are TGTGCCAGCAGTTACAGGGGGCCTGGCTATGGCTACACCTTC.

V usage is TRBV5-5 and J usage is TRBJ2-7; tentative D call: TRBD1 (5 bases). The V and J ends lost 0 bases and 2 bases respectively, with 6 bases between them. CDR3 length equals 13 residues. Germline loops: CDR1 SGHKS, CDR2 YYEKEE (reference sequence). The CDR3 is CASSLVRAYEQYF. DNA of the CDR3: TGTGCCAGCAGCTTGGTCAGGGCCTACGAGCAGTACTTC.

The rearrangement uses TRBV30 and TRBJ1-5; D is unresolved. The CDR3 sequence is 14 residues long. V lost 0 bases and J lost 4, with 10 bases in between. In germline, CDR1 is GTSNPN, CDR2 SVGIG (reference sequence). CDR3: CAWSVNGVNQPQHF. CDR3 bases: TGTGCCTGGAGTGTAAACGGGGTAAATCAGCCCCAGCATTTT.

The chain has TRBV11-2 and TRBJ1-1; a weak D match, TRBD1 (6 bases). With 5 bases removed from V and 5 bases from J, the gap between germline ends came to 18 bases. The CDR3 sequence is 15 residues long. The germline V gene encodes CDR1 SGHAT and CDR2 FQNNGV. In DNA, the CDR3 is TGTGCCAGCAGCCCCGGAAGGGGGAGGGGGACTGAAGCTTTCTTT. This translates into CASSPGRGRGTEAFF.

This rearrangement joins TRBV27 to TRBJ2-5, with 8 bases identical to TRBD2. Germline V gives CDR1 MNHEY, CDR2 SMNVEV (reference sequence). V lost 5 bases to trimming and J lost 5 bases; unmatched junction nucleotides: 10. The CDR3 loop spans 15 amino acids. The CDR3 region is CASSPLPAGVETQYF. DNA for the CDR3: TGTGCCAGCAGTCCCCTCCCAGCGGGAGTTGAGACCCAGTACTTC.

The J gene is TRBJ2-7, the V gene TRBV28; 12 positions agree with TRBD1. This CDR3 is built from 16 residues. Germline CDR1 reads MDHEN; CDR2 reads SYDVKM. Trimming at V came to 8 bases and at J to 2 bases, leaving 10 bases not matched to a gene. The CDR3 nucleotides read TGTGCCAGCGGGGGACAGGGGGCTCCGAAACCCTACGAGCAGTACTTC. Translated: CASGGQGAPKPYEQYF.

The rearrangement joins TRBV7-3 to TRBJ2-1; D assignment may be TRBD1 or TRBD2 (5 bases each). This CDR3 comprises 18 residues. V lost 5 bases, J lost 4 bases, and 24 bases lay in between. Germline CDR1 and CDR2: SGHTA and FQGTGA. CDR3 DNA sequence: TGTGCCAGCAGCCACCCCGGGACGGGACCCACTCATTACAATGAGCAGTTCTTC. This gives the protein CASSHPGTGPTHYNEQFF.

V is TRBV2 and J is TRBJ1-2; D may be TRBD1 (6 bases). The V gene's germline CDR1 is SNHLY and CDR2 FYNNEI. Trimming stripped 7 bases from V and 3 bases from J, with 12 bases between. The length of the CDR3 is 13 residues. DNA for the CDR3: TGTGCCAGCAATGGACAGCAATACTATGGCTACACCTTC. Residues: CASNGQQYYGYTF.

The chain carries TRBV10-3 and TRBJ2-7; D remains ambiguous. Germline assignment: CDR1 ENHRY and CDR2 SYGVKD. Trimming removed 3 bases at V and 2 bases at J, with 8 bases between. The CDR3 loop spans 13 amino acids. The CDR3 loop is CAISDPDAYEQYF. DNA for the CDR3: TGTGCCATCAGTGACCCGGACGCCTACGAGCAGTACTTC.

CDR3 region: CASRPGQLGNTIYF. The CDR3 bases are TGTGCCAGCAGGCCCGGACAGCTCGGAAACACCATATATTTT. V is TRBV14 and J is TRBJ1-3; maybe TRBD1 (6 bases). There are 14 residues in the CDR3. Trimming pared 6 bases from V and 4 bases from J, leaving 13 bases between. Germline V gene data show CDR1 as SGHDN and CDR2 as FVKESK.